Described below is a single TCR beta chain sequence and its context. The antigen is unknown. Carrying UMI labels, the TRB cDNA libraries were prepared through 5' RACE. One entry per CDR3 protein, without DNA, is what TCRdb gives after re-calling the 5' RACE reads. Here the sample table reports about 130,000 distinct CDR3 sequences. These data come from a study of CXCR3-negative and CXCR3-positive naive CD8 T cells. Study-wide findings and caveats: Each naive subset displayed comparably high diversity, whereas memory CD8+ cells displayed much lower diversity. CD5 surface expression was similar among naive subsets, and TCR strength was estimated by inference from TRB CDR3 properties. Similar TRBV-TRBJ usage characterized naive CXCR3-negative and CXCR3-positive cells; memory cells differed.

Every subset of CD8+ T cells was sorted in triplicate at approximately 300,000 cells each. Sequenced: naive CXCR3- CD8+ T cells from blood. The subset: CD45RO-CCR7+CD27+CD95- naive CD8+ T cells lacking CXCR3 (TNR3-). This receptor was obtained from a human donor in good health. Some clones in this sample may be carry-over from other donors' samples.

CDR3 region: CASSPSSSKGEQFF. J is TRBJ2-1 and V is TRBV18. The CDR3 covers 14 residues. Germline V gene data show CDR1 as KGHSH and CDR2 as LQKENI.